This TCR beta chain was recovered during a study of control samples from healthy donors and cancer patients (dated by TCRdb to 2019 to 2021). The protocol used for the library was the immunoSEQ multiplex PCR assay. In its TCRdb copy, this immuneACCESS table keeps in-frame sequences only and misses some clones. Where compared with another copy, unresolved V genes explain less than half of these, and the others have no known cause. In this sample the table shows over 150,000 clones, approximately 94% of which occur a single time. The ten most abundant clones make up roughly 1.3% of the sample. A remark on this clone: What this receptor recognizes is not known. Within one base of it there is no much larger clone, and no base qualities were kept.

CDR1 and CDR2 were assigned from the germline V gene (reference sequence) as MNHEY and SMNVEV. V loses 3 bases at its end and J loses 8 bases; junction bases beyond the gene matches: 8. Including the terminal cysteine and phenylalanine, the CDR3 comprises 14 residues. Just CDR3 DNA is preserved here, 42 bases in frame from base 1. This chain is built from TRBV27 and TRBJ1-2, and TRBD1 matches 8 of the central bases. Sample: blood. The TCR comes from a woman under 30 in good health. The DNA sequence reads TGTGCCAGCAGTTTTCGCGGGACAGGAGGCGGCTACACCTTC. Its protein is CASSFRGTGGGYTF.